Each of the 5 T cell receptor beta chains below was sequenced from the same sample in a study of regulatory T cells in long-lasting Graves disease. Libraries of TCR beta came from iRepertoire HTBI primers plus Arm-PCR of CDR3 regions. TCRdb ran MiXCR on the multiplex PCR reads and lists one entry per CDR3 protein. The table includes some 330,000 distinct CDR3 sequences, roughly 10% detected once. Time point noted: newly diagnosed GD, antithyroid drugs for less than 3 months. Scientists built the TCR library using RNA that was extracted from PBMCs. These data were also reused for a study on T cells in Graves' hyperthyroidism and ophthalmopathy.

The sequenced sample was peripheral blood mononuclear cells (PBMCs), obtained at new diagnosis, from a patient treated with antithyroid drugs. The receptors come from a woman younger than 30 with Graves disease.

This clonotype was counted many times. The chain employs TRBV7-6 and TRBJ1-5, with 9 positions matching TRBD1. The CDR3 consists of 15 residues. The germline gives CDR1 SGHVS, CDR2 FNYEAQ. V shed 5 bases, J shed 5 bases, and the junction held 7 bases outside the gene matches. DNA of the CDR3: TGTGCCAGCAGCCTCGGACAGGGGCCTCATCAGCCCCAGCATTTT. Protein product: CASSLGQGPHQPQHF.

This clonotype was seen repeatedly, ten times or more. CDR3 coding DNA: TGTGCCAGCAGTTTAGAACGGCGGTGGGCCCAGTACTTC. Its protein is CASSLERRWAQYF. J is TRBJ2-1 and V is TRBV12-3 or TRBV12-4; D gene unclear. Gene TRBJ2-5 matches the end of the DNA better, so the J call may be wrong. This CDR3 has 13 residues.

This clonotype has a handful of counts. J is TRBJ2-7 and V is TRBV28; D tentatively fits TRBD1 or TRBD2 (5 bases each). CDR3 length equals 15 residues. Germline CDR1 is MDHEN and CDR2 is SYDVKM. V lost 3 bases and J 0 bases, leaving 12 bases between the germline ends. Here the CDR3 DNA reads TGTGCCAGCAGTTTTAGAGGGGACCTCTCCTACGAGCAGTACTTC. Translated: CASSFRGDLSYEQYF. The complete variable domain, with remaining parts taken from reference TRBV28 and TRBJ2-7, reads DVKVTQSSRYLVKRTGEKVFLECVQDMDHENMFWYRQDPGLGLRLIYFSYDVKMKEKGDIPEGYSVSREKKERFSLILESASTNQTSMYLCASSFRGDLSYEQYFGPGTRLTVT.

The rearrangement links TRBV29-1 to TRBJ2-5, with a weak D call TRBD1 (5 bases). The germline V and J ends were trimmed by 1 base and 5 bases, with 14 bases remaining between them. Germline lookup yields CDR1 SQVTM and CDR2 ANQGSEA. CDR3 length: 14 amino acids. CDR3 amino acids: CSVEATTAGETQYF. The CDR3 region has the DNA TGCAGCGTTGAAGCCACGACAGCCGGGGAGACCCAGTACTTC.

This clonotype was picked up many times. This chain joins TRBV27 and TRBJ1-3; 7 bases agree with TRBD1. The CDR3 extends over 17 amino acids. The J segment lost 4 bases and the V segment lost 5 bases, leaving 14 bases of the junction unmatched. CDR1 MNHEY and CDR2 SMNVEV come from the germline V gene (reference sequence). The CDR3 loop reads CASSPRQGGLPGNTIYF. The CDR3 DNA is TGTGCCAGCAGTCCCCGACAGGGCGGTCTTCCCGGAAACACCATATATTTT.